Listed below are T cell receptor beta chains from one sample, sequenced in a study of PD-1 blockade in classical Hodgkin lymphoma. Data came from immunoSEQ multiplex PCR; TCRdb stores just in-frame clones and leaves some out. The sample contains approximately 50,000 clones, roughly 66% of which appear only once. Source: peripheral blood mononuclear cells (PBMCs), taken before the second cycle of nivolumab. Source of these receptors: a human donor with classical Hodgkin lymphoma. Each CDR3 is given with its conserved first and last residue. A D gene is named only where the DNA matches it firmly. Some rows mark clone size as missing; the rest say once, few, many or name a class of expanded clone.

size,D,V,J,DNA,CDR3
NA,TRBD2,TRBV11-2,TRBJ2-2,TGTGCCAGCAGCTTGGTCCCGGGACTAGACACCGGGGAGCTGTTTTTT,CASSLVPGLDTGELFF
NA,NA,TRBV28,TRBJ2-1,TGTGCCAGCAACCCTTTCAGCTACAATGAGCAGTTCTTC,CASNPFSYNEQFF
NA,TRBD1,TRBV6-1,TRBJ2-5,TGTGCCGGCCGCCGGGACAGGGTCCAAGAGACCCAGTACTTC,CAGRRDRVQETQYF
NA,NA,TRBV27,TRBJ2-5,TGTGCCAGCAGTTTACGCCCGGTAGGAGAGACCCAGTACTTC,CASSLRPVGETQYF
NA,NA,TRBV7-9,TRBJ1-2,TGTGCCAGCAGCCTACTGACTGCGAGCTATGGCTACACCTTC,CASSLLTASYGYTF
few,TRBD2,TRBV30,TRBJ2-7,TGTGCCTGGAGTATCACTAGCGGCCCCTACGAGCAGTACTTC,CAWSITSGPYEQYF
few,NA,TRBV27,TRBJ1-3,TGTGCCAGCAGCCCCCCGGGGGGAAACACCATATATTTT,CASSPPGGNTIYF
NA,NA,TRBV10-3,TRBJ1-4,TGTGCCATCAGTGAGCCGGGACGGACCAGTGAAAAACTGTTTTTT,CAISEPGRTSEKLFF
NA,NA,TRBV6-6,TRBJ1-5,TGTGCCAGCAGTCCCGGGGGGGGGCTTCAGCCCCAGCATTTT,CASSPGGGLQPQHF
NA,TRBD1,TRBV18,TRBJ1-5,TGTGCCAGCTCACCCGGGACAGCTAATCAGCCCCAGCATTTT,CASSPGTANQPQHF